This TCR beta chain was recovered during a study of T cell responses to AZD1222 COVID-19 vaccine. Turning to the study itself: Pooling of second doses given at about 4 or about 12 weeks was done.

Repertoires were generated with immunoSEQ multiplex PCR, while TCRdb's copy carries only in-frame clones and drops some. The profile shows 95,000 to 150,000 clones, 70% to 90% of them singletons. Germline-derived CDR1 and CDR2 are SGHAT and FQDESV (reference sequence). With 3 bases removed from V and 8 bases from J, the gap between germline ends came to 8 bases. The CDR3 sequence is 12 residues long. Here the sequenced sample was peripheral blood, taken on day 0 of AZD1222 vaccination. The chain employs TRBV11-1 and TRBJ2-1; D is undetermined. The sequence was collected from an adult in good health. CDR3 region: CASSLIGDEQFF. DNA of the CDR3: TGTGCCAGCAGCTTGATTGGGGATGAGCAGTTCTTC. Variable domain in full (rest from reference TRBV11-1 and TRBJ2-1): EAEVAQSPRYKITEKSQAVAFWCDPISGHATLYWYRQILGQGPELLVQFQDESVVDDSQLPKDRFSAERLKGVDSTLKIQPAELGDSAMYLCASSLIGDEQFFGPGTRLTVL.